This passage covers 29 T cell receptor beta chains from one sample sequenced in a study of synovial regulatory T cells in juvenile arthritis. Only in-frame clones appear in the TCRdb table, and some are missing; sequencing was by immunoSEQ multiplex PCR. In all, the sample yields 9,500 to 10,000 clones. Sequencing was performed on Treg cells from blood. Subset given: remaining (HLA-DR-negative) circulating blood Treg cells. These receptors all stem from a donor aged 2 to 35 with juvenile idiopathic arthritis.

This chain connects TRBV6-1 to TRBJ1-5. This CDR3 is built from 12 residues. The protein alone is recorded here. The germline V gene has CDR1 MNHNS and CDR2 SASEGT. The CDR3 protein is CASTSFNQPQHF.

This chain links TRBV5-1 with TRBJ2-7; lacking DNA, the TRBD2 call made by TCRdb goes unchecked. This CDR3 has 13 residues. No DNA sequence is on record. CDR1 and CDR2 (germline): SGHRS, YFSETQ. CDR3 protein: CASSSVSSYEQYF.

The V and J genes are TRBV2 and TRBJ2-7; TCRdb gives TRBD2 as the D gene, but with no DNA this cannot be confirmed. CDR3 size: 14 residues. No coding sequence is recorded. Germline lookup yields CDR1 SNHLY and CDR2 FYNNEI. Here the CDR3 reads CASSEASSSYEQYF. The complete variable domain, with remaining parts taken from reference TRBV2 and TRBJ2-7, reads EPEVTQTPSHQVTQMGQEVILRCVPISNHLYFYWYRQILGQKVEFLVSFYNNEISEKSEIFDDQFSVERPDGSNFTLKIRSTKLEDSAMYFCASSEASSSYEQYFGPGTRLTVT.

The chain couples TRBV7-9 to TRBJ1-2; TCRdb proposes TRBD1, but this gene call is untestable without DNA. CDR1 SEHNR and CDR2 FQNEAQ come from the germline V gene (reference sequence). CDR3 length: 18 residues. No DNA sequence is on record. The CDR3 reads CASSPLLGRGVVIDGYTF.

The V call is TRBV15, the J call TRBJ1-5; TCRdb picks TRBD1, but there is no DNA to check that call. Germline CDR1 LNHNV, CDR2 YYDKDF (reference sequence). The CDR3 has 16 amino acids. DNA is not recorded here. CDR3 region: CATSRGDRGGNQPQHF.

The chain is built from TRBV29-1 and TRBJ2-1; TCRdb reports TRBD2, a call that lacks DNA to check it against. Germline CDR1 and CDR2: SQVTM and ANQGSEA. The CDR3 sequence is 14 residues long. This entry has no DNA. Here the CDR3 reads CSVPSSFSYNEQFF.

The chain uses TRBV4-3 and TRBJ2-7; lacking DNA, the TRBD1 call made by TCRdb goes unchecked. Germline V lookup: CDR1 LGHNA, CDR2 YSLEER. The CDR3 is made up of 16 amino acids. No DNA is listed. CDR3: CASSQSPGGPNYEQYF.

The CDR3: CAGRTGSGNTIYF. The gene calls are TRBV6-1 and TRBJ1-3; the D call of TRBD1 rests on TCRdb alone, since no DNA is present to check it. The germline CDR1 and CDR2 sequences are MNHNS and SASEGT. The CDR3 spans 13 residues. No DNA is given.

V is TRBV7-9 and J is TRBJ1-4. Germline CDR1 SEHNR, CDR2 FQNEAQ (reference sequence). The CDR3 is made up of 17 amino acids. The entry carries no DNA sequence. The CDR3 reads CASSLARHMGTYEKLFF.

The genes are TRBV2 and TRBJ1-2; TCRdb picks TRBD1, but there is no DNA to check that call. CDR3 length: 13 amino acids. The protein alone is recorded here. From germline, CDR1 is SNHLY and CDR2 FYNNEI. CDR3 sequence: CASLDTPQPGYTF. Looking up the rest from reference TRBV2 and TRBJ1-2 gives the full variable domain: EPEVTQTPSHQVTQMGQEVILRCVPISNHLYFYWYRQILGQKVEFLVSFYNNEISEKSEIFDDQFSVERPDGSNFTLKIRSTKLEDSAMYFCASLDTPQPGYTFGSGTRLTVV.

The chain recombines TRBV18 with TRBJ2-7; the TCRdb D gene call, TRBD2, has no DNA to confirm it. This CDR3 contains 12 residues. No DNA appears here. Germline V CDR1 and CDR2: KGHSH, LQKENI. CDR3 in amino acids: CASSPGLREQYF.

The chain links TRBV7-9 to TRBJ1-1; without DNA, the TCRdb call of TRBD1 cannot be checked. The germline V gene has CDR1 SEHNR and CDR2 FQNEAQ (reference sequence). The CDR3 extends over 12 amino acids. DNA was not recorded. This chain's CDR3 is CASSKQGTEAFF.

The chain's CDR3 is CASTRPGPTGGWTEAFF. This chain links TRBV19 with TRBJ1-1; without DNA, the TCRdb call of TRBD1 cannot be checked. Germline CDR1 LNHDA, CDR2 SQIVND (reference sequence). The CDR3 length is 17 residues. DNA was not recorded.

V gene TRBV5-1 combines with J gene TRBJ1-2. The germline V gene encodes CDR1 SGHRS and CDR2 YFSETQ. The CDR3 is made up of 14 amino acids. A DNA sequence was not provided. CDR3 in amino acids: CASSLDGGNYGYTF.

The chain carries TRBV7-9 and TRBJ2-7; the TCRdb D gene call, TRBD2, has no DNA to confirm it. Per germline, CDR1 SEHNR and CDR2 FQNEAQ (reference sequence). The CDR3 is 12 amino acids. No DNA sequence is on record. The CDR3 protein is CASRALSYEQYF.

The rearrangement links TRBV28 to TRBJ2-7. CDR3 size: 16 residues. No coding sequence is recorded. In germline, CDR1 is MDHEN, CDR2 SYDVKM. The CDR3 loop is CASSSWGTKLTYEQYF. Based on the CDR3 plus reference TRBV28 and TRBJ2-7, the full variable domain is DVKVTQSSRYLVKRTGEKVFLECVQDMDHENMFWYRQDPGLGLRLIYFSYDVKMKEKGDIPEGYSVSREKKERFSLILESASTNQTSMYLCASSSWGTKLTYEQYFGPGTRLTVT.

V is TRBV19 and J is TRBJ2-3; as DNA is missing, the TRBD1 call by TCRdb cannot be tested. Germline values: CDR1 LNHDA, CDR2 SQIVND (reference sequence). This CDR3 spans 14 amino acids. The coding DNA is unavailable. CDR3: CASSIDQSTDTQYF.

V and J are TRBV6-6 and TRBJ1-4. Germline V gene sequence: CDR1 MNHNY, CDR2 SVGAGI (reference sequence). The CDR3 sequence is 16 residues long. No DNA sequence is on record. The CDR3 protein is CASSYSKVSGDEKLFF.

V usage is TRBV6-6 and J usage is TRBJ2-2; the D call from TCRdb, TRBD1, cannot be confirmed without DNA. CDR3 length: 16 amino acids. The protein alone is recorded here. The V gene's germline CDR1 is MNHNY and CDR2 SVGAGI (reference sequence). CDR3: CASSLLRGLNTGELFF.

This chain uses TRBV18 with TRBJ2-5; the TRBD2 assignment by TCRdb is unverifiable without DNA. The CDR3 totals 15 residues. This entry has no DNA. In germline, CDR1 is KGHSH, CDR2 LQKENI. CDR3 sequence reads: CASSPPRLAAETQYF.

The V and J genes are TRBV4-1 and TRBJ1-5. The germline V gene has CDR1 MGHRA and CDR2 YSYEKL. The CDR3 spans 16 residues. No DNA accompanies this entry. The CDR3 sequence is CASSQAGGLYNQPQHF.

This sequence joins TRBV7-6 and TRBJ2-7; absent DNA, TCRdb's TRBD1 call cannot be checked. CDR3 length: 16 amino acids. There is no recorded DNA. Per germline, CDR1 SGHVS and CDR2 FNYEAQ. This chain's CDR3 is CASSTRAGQGIYEQYF. The full variable domain, with the rest looked up from reference TRBV7-6 and TRBJ2-7, is GAGVSQSPRYKVTKRGQDVALRCDPISGHVSLYWYRQALGQGPEFLTYFNYEAQQDKSGLPNDRFSAERPEGSISTLTIQRTEQRDSAMYRCASSTRAGQGIYEQYFGPGTRLTVT.

This CDR3 reads CASSPNMKESPLHF. The rearrangement links TRBV18 to TRBJ1-6. The CDR3 covers 14 residues. Nucleotide data are not available. CDR1 is KGHSH, CDR2 LQKENI, per germline.

The chain has TRBV4-2 and TRBJ2-3; TCRdb gives TRBD2 as the D gene, but with no DNA this cannot be confirmed. CDR1 and CDR2 from the germline V gene are LGHNA and YNFKEQ. The CDR3 length is 17 residues. No DNA sequence is on record. This CDR3 reads CASSQDTKRGGQEGQYF.

CDR3: CASSIGPITEAFF. V and J are TRBV5-1 and TRBJ1-1. The CDR3 length is 13 residues. No DNA has been recorded. Germline CDR1 and CDR2: SGHRS and YFSETQ.

This sequence joins TRBV28 and TRBJ2-7; TCRdb designates TRBD1, a call that cannot be tested without DNA. This CDR3 has 14 amino acids. No DNA was logged. Germline loops: CDR1 MDHEN, CDR2 SYDVKM. The chain's CDR3 is CASSRRTGSYEQYF.

The chain links TRBV5-1 to TRBJ2-7; the D gene TCRdb calls, TRBD2, cannot be checked with no DNA. The CDR3 is made up of 16 amino acids. No nucleotide data were recorded. The V gene's germline CDR1 is SGHRS and CDR2 YFSETQ. CDR3 residues: CASSLALAGGSYEQYF.

The chain recombines TRBV10-3 with TRBJ1-3; the TCRdb D gene call, TRBD1, has no DNA to confirm it. Germline V lookup: CDR1 ENHRY, CDR2 SYGVKD. The CDR3 spans 16 residues. No coding sequence is recorded. CDR3: CAISTLLDSSGNTIYF.

This chain links TRBV7-9 with TRBJ1-4. The CDR3 is 15 amino acids. Only the protein is available. In germline, CDR1 is SEHNR, CDR2 FQNEAQ (reference sequence). The chain's CDR3 is CASSTKQRTNEKLFF. Variable domain in full (rest from reference TRBV7-9 and TRBJ1-4): DTGVSQNPRHKITKRGQNVTFRCDPISEHNRLYWYRQTLGQGPEFLTYFQNEAQLEKSRLLSDRFSAERPKGSFSTLEIQRTEQGDSAMYLCASSTKQRTNEKLFFGSGTQLSVL.